Listed here are 23 T cell receptor beta chains from one sample, sequenced in a study of beta chain features in type 1 diabetes. Sequenced material consisted of expressed TCRB transcripts (all of the isolated RNA was reverse transcribed). Data came from immunoSEQ multiplex PCR; TCRdb stores just in-frame clones and leaves some out. The sample comprises about 450,000 clones, around 10% of which are singletons, and over 0.04% rests with the top ten. Sequences were obtained from naive CD4+ T cells from blood. Receptors originate from a woman aged 18-30 years in good health.

V usage is TRBV7-8 and J usage is TRBJ2-7; possible D gene TRBD1, 6 bases. The germline V gene has CDR1 SGHVS and CDR2 FQNEAQ. The CDR3 has 14 residues. Trimming took 2 bases from V and 6 from J, leaving 14 bases between them. The CDR3 sequence: CASSLTPGVGEQYF. CDR3 coding DNA: TGTGCCAGCAGCTTAACTCCAGGGGTCGGCGAGCAGTACTTC.

This clone was counted a few times. J is TRBJ1-2 and V is TRBV7-8; D is possibly TRBD1 (6 bases). The CDR3 totals 13 residues. V gave up 5 bases and J gave up 5 bases, with 12 bases separating them. In germline, CDR1 is SGHVS, CDR2 FQNEAQ. In DNA, the CDR3 is TGTGCCAGCAGCCCCACAGGGAATTATGGCTACACCTTC. This gives the protein CASSPTGNYGYTF.

The chain joins TRBV10-3 to TRBJ2-1; 7 bases line up with TRBD2. The germline V gene has CDR1 ENHRY and CDR2 SYGVKD. The CDR3 has 15 residues. V shed 10 bases, J shed 5 bases, and the junction held 14 bases outside the gene matches. Here the CDR3 DNA reads TGTGCCAGCGGGACTACAAAATGGGGGGACAATGAGCAGTTCTTC. Amino acid sequence: CASGTTKWGDNEQFF.

This clone was observed a handful of times. The chain employs TRBV28 and TRBJ1-1; tentative D call: TRBD1 (6 bases). Germline CDR1 MDHEN, CDR2 SYDVKM. The ends were cut back, 2 bases at V and 2 bases at J, with 18 bases in the middle. This CDR3 spans 17 amino acids. The CDR3 sequence is CASSLGGLRPPNTEAFF. DNA of the CDR3: TGTGCCAGCAGTTTAGGGGGCTTACGCCCCCCAAACACTGAAGCTTTCTTT.

This clone was observed a handful of times. This sequence joins TRBV29-1 and TRBJ2-1; 14 positions agree with TRBD2. Germline CDR1 and CDR2: SQVTM and ANQGSEA. With 7 bases clipped from V and 8 bases from J, the junction kept 7 bases outside the gene matches. The CDR3 length is 14 residues. CDR3 in DNA: TGCAGCGGGAAGGGACTAGCGGGAGATGATGAGCAGTTCTTC. Its protein product is CSGKGLAGDDEQFF.

J is TRBJ2-3 and V is TRBV18; no definite D call. The CDR3 has 15 amino acids. Trimming took 2 bases from V and 2 from J, leaving 11 bases between them. The germline V gene encodes CDR1 KGHSH and CDR2 LQKENI. The CDR3 loop reads CASSPSSGDTDTQYF. Written as DNA, the CDR3 is TGTGCCAGCTCACCATCGTCTGGGGACACAGATACGCAGTATTTT.

This chain's CDR3 is CASSLARGAEQFF. CDR3 sequence (DNA): TGTGCCAGCAGCTTAGCGCGTGGCGCTGAGCAGTTCTTC. V usage is TRBV7-2 and J usage is TRBJ2-1; D unclear. The CDR3 runs to 13 residues. Trimming removed 0 bases at V and 9 bases at J, with 9 bases between. The germline CDR1 and CDR2 sequences are SGHTA and FQGNSA.

The chain has TRBV27 and TRBJ2-7; TRBD1 is a possible D gene (6 bases). Germline V gene data show CDR1 as MNHEY and CDR2 as SMNVEV (reference sequence). The CDR3 loop spans 12 amino acids. V was pared by 5 bases and J by 4 bases, with 9 bases between. CDR3 sequence (DNA): TGTGCCAGCAGTCATCAGGGGTACGAGCAGTACTTC. Translating gives CASSHQGYEQYF.

On this clone itself: Other DNA variants within this sample encode the same CDR3. The chain combines TRBV28 with TRBJ2-3; no clear D gene. V was trimmed by 4 bases and J by 0 bases, leaving 5 bases between them. The CDR3 spans 13 residues. Germline V gene data show CDR1 as MDHEN and CDR2 as SYDVKM. The DNA for the CDR3 is TGTGCCAGCAGTTCAGGCAGCACAGATACGCAGTATTTT. Encoded protein: CASSSGSTDTQYF.

This clone was picked up a small number of times. The J gene is TRBJ2-3, the V gene TRBV7-8; 10 positions match TRBD1. Germline loops: CDR1 SGHVS, CDR2 FQNEAQ. V dropped 3 bases and J dropped 0; count of bases not matched to a gene: 6. The CDR3 contains 17 residues. CDR3 residues: CASSFPWDRGSTDTQYF. The CDR3, as DNA: TGTGCCAGCAGCTTCCCCTGGGACAGGGGAAGCACAGATACGCAGTATTTT.

This clone was observed a few times. This chain links TRBV30 with TRBJ2-7; D is possibly TRBD1 (5 bases). Trimming took 0 bases from V and 2 from J, leaving 11 bases between them. CDR3 size: 14 residues. CDR1 and CDR2 from the germline V gene are GTSNPN and SVGIG (reference sequence). In DNA form, the CDR3 reads TGTGCCTGGAGTGTAAGGGGTTCCCCCTACGAGCAGTACTTC. It translates to CAWSVRGSPYEQYF. The complete variable domain, with remaining parts taken from reference TRBV30 and TRBJ2-7, reads SQTIHQWPATLVQPVGSPLSLECTVEGTSNPNLYWYRQAAGRGLQLLFYSVGIGQISSEVPQNLSASRPQDRQFILSSKKLLLSDSGFYLCAWSVRGSPYEQYFGPGTRLTVT.

There are a few counts of this clone. The chain uses TRBV6-5 and TRBJ1-1; D gene ambiguous. Trimming shortened V by 2 bases and J by 3 bases, and 10 bases separated the two germline ends. This CDR3 has 14 residues. Germline V lookup: CDR1 MNHEY, CDR2 SVGAGI. The CDR3 sequence is CASSYRAADTEAFF. CDR3 nucleotide sequence: TGTGCCAGCAGTTACCGGGCGGCAGACACTGAAGCTTTCTTT.

This clone has more than one count but fewer than ten. This sample includes further DNA sequences coding for the same CDR3. The chain employs TRBV9 and TRBJ2-3; maybe TRBD1 (5 bases). Germline-derived CDR1 and CDR2 are SGDLS and YYNGEE. This CDR3 has 14 amino acids. Trimming took 2 bases from V and 0 from J, leaving 7 bases between them. CDR3 bases: TGTGCCAGCAGCGTTGCAGGGAGCACAGATACGCAGTATTTT. Protein: CASSVAGSTDTQYF. Using reference TRBV9 and TRBJ2-3 for the parts outside the CDR3, the full variable domain is DSGVTQTPKHLITATGQRVTLRCSPRSGDLSVYWYQQSLDQGLQFLIQYYNGEERAKGNILERFSAQQFPDLHSELNLSSLELGDSALYFCASSVAGSTDTQYFGPGTRLTVL.

The chain uses TRBV7-9 and TRBJ2-5; D is undetermined. Trimming took 7 bases from V and 3 from J, leaving 6 bases between them. This CDR3 is built from 11 residues. Looked up from germline, CDR1 is SEHNR and CDR2 is FQNEAQ (reference sequence). CDR3 nucleotide sequence: TGTGCCAGCACTATAAAAGAGACCCAGTACTTC. Translating it yields CASTIKETQYF.

The rearrangement uses TRBV5-1 and TRBJ2-5, with TRBD2 matching 8 bases. The V gene's germline CDR1 is SGHRS and CDR2 YFSETQ. The trim removed 0 bases at V and 2 bases at J, leaving 6 bases unmatched. There are 16 residues in the CDR3. The CDR3 sequence is CASSLGSGRGQETQYF. As DNA, the CDR3 is TGCGCCAGCAGCTTGGGAAGCGGGAGAGGGCAAGAGACCCAGTACTTC.

V is TRBV7-2 and J is TRBJ1-2; tentative D call: TRBD1 (5 bases). The CDR3 spans 13 residues. The V end was cut by 4 bases, the J end by 4 bases, with 10 bases between. CDR1 is SGHTA, CDR2 FQGNSA, per germline. The CDR3 nucleotides read TGTGCCAGCAGCTGGGGACGCACCTATGGCTACACCTTC. Translated: CASSWGRTYGYTF.

The CDR3 region has the DNA TGCGCCAGCAGCTTGGTGTCCAGGGGAGAGACCCAGTACTTC. Protein: CASSLVSRGETQYF. The chain joins TRBV5-1 to TRBJ2-5, with a tentative D call TRBD1 (6 bases). Trimming removed 0 bases from V and 4 bases from J, with 10 bases in between. CDR3 length: 14 amino acids. Germline values: CDR1 SGHRS, CDR2 YFSETQ.

Concerning this clone itself: One end of the junction is discordant with germline, which a read error may explain. The chain uses TRBV6-1 and TRBJ1-1; weak D call: TRBD1 (5 bases). Germline lookup yields CDR1 MNHNS and CDR2 SASEGT. The length of the CDR3 is 11 residues. The CDR3 coding sequence is TGTGCCAGCATGACCACAGGCTTTGGGATCTTT. The encoded protein is CASMTTGFGIF.

J is TRBJ1-6 and V is TRBV4-1; TRBD1 matches 7 bases. The germline V gene encodes CDR1 MGHRA and CDR2 YSYEKL. CDR3 length: 16 amino acids. The junction had 10 bases not matched to a gene; V was cut back by 3 bases and J by 8 bases. CDR3 region: CASSHRPRDRDSPLHF. The CDR3 bases are TGCGCCAGCAGCCATAGACCCCGGGACAGAGATTCACCCCTCCACTTT.

The chain couples TRBV5-1 to TRBJ1-4, with 8 bases aligning to TRBD1. CDR3 length: 14 amino acids. The ends lost 4 bases at V and 8 bases at J; junction bases unmatched: 7. Germline-derived CDR1 and CDR2 are SGHRS and YFSETQ. The CDR3 region is CASSPGGAGEKLFF. The DNA of the CDR3 is TGCGCCAGCAGCCCAGGGGGCGCTGGGGAAAAACTGTTTTTT.

The V and J genes are TRBV29-1 and TRBJ2-2; D possibly uses TRBD1 or TRBD2 (5 bases each). Per germline, CDR1 SQVTM and CDR2 ANQGSEA. Trimming pared 0 bases from V and 7 bases from J, leaving 12 bases between. There are 14 residues in the CDR3. Here the CDR3 reads CSVEDSGTDGELFF. The CDR3 DNA is TGCAGCGTTGAAGATTCAGGGACGGACGGGGAGCTGTTTTTT.

In its sample, this clone was seen a few times. The CDR3 sequence is CASRGSGVTDTQYF. The CDR3 DNA sequence: TGTGCCAGCAGAGGTAGCGGGGTCACAGATACGCAGTATTTT. This chain joins TRBV27 and TRBJ2-3, with 8 bases lining up with TRBD2. Germline-derived CDR1 and CDR2 are MNHEY and SMNVEV (reference sequence). The CDR3 extends over 14 amino acids. Trimming at V came to 6 bases and at J to 2 bases, leaving 4 bases not matched to a gene.

This clone was observed a few times. Other DNA sequences in this specimen translate into the identical CDR3. The rearrangement links TRBV29-1 to TRBJ1-4; D remains unclear. V shed 7 bases and J shed 0 bases, with 9 bases lying between them. This CDR3 is built from 13 residues. Per the germline V gene, CDR1 is SQVTM and CDR2 is ANQGSEA. The DNA for the CDR3 is TGCAGCGCTTCAACGGCAACTAATGAAAAACTGTTTTTT. The encoded protein is CSASTATNEKLFF.